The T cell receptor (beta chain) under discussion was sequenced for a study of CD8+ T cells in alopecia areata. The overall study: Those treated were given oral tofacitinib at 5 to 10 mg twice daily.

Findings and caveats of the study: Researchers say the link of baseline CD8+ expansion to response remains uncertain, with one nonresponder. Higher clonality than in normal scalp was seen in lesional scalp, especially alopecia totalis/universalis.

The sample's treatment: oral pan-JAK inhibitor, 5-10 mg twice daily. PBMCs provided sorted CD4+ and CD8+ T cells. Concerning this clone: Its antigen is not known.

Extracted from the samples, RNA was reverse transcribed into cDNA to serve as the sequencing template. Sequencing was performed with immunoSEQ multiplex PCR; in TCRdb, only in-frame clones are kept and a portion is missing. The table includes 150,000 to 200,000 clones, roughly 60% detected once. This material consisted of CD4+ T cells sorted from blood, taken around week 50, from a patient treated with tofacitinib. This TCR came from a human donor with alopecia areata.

CDR3 residues: CASSPPLGAGGYNEQFF. CDR3 nucleotide sequence: TGTGCCAGCTCACCACCCCTTGGAGCGGGGGGCTACAATGAGCAGTTCTTC. The chain has TRBV18 and TRBJ2-1, with TRBD2 matching 9 bases. Germline lookup yields CDR1 KGHSH and CDR2 LQKENI. Trimming cost V 0 bases and J 3 bases; bases outside gene matches: 6. The CDR3 totals 17 residues.